A single TCR beta chain is shown here with its context. This clone was seen only once. The target of this receptor is not known. No base-level quality is on record; no much larger clone is a single base apart. From the cysteine through the phenylalanine, the CDR3 covers 13 amino acids. The CDR3 DNA has 39 bases and is translated from base 1. CDR1 and CDR2 are read off the germline V gene (reference sequence) as MNHEY and SMNVEV. From V the trimming removes 5 bases and from J it removes 4 bases, while the gene matches leave 4 bases of the junction unaccounted for. TCRbeta CDR3 regions were amplified from genomic DNA using the immunoSEQ Assay, a bias-controlled multiplex PCR. The published analysis was carried out like this. The number of nucleated cells in each sample was estimated by amplification of reference gene primers within the assay. To quantify the absolute abundance of each unique TCRbeta CDR3 rearrangement, sequence reads were collapsed and filtered. Productive Simpson clonality was computed per sample as the square root of Simpson's diversity index over productive rearrangements. This is the immuneACCESS table as TCRdb keeps it, with only in-frame sequences that have V and J called. A part of the clones is gone; compared with another copy, unresolved V genes explain less than half, and the rest is unexplained. For V, J and clone size, that table is used; D and trimming come from the DNA. The sample data list roughly 100,000 clones, and 91% of these were observed just once. The leading ten clones occupy about 3.9% of the sample.

The sample comes from a study of blood T cell repertoires in COVID-19 (dated by TCRdb to 2018 to 2021). Looking at the study overall: Samples from collaborators originated in the United States, Italy and Spain and spanned both the acute and convalescent phases of COVID-19. The material from the prospective study consisted of cDNA or gDNA derived from T cells, B-cell-depleted T cells, or PBMCs. Subjects who had been exposed to COVID-19, were actively infected with it, or had recovered from it provided the deeply sampled blood TCRbeta repertoires that made up the dataset. The repertoires were released in a freely available public database meant as a resource for research on the immune response to SARS-CoV-2. Samples came from the ongoing ImmuneRACE study (first 160 participants) plus 1,254 subjects from 6 global collaborators. Nearly every sample came with metadata listing a de-identified subject ID, COVID-19 status, age in years and sex. Where HLA class I and class II types were available, the types were taken from metadata supplied by the sample provider, not from assay-based typing. Broad study findings and their caveats: The quantity of clinical and demographic metadata differed by source and by participant and was supplied without curation.

Whole blood was collected in K2EDTA tubes by collaborating institutions according to the institutions' own protocols. For TCRbeta analysis, collaborator samples were shipped as frozen whole blood, as isolated PBMCs, or as DNA extracted from either sample type. Sequencing was done on a sample of peripheral blood. The rearrangement joined TRBV27 to TRBJ1-2, and 7 bases in between align with TRBD1. The clonotype was recovered from a man aged 18 to 30 with acute or convalescent COVID-19. The CDR3 is CASSRPGGYGYTF. Read as DNA, the sequence is TGTGCCAGCAGTCGCCCAGGGGGCTATGGCTACACCTTC.